This T cell receptor (beta chain) was retrieved from a study of blood T cell repertoires in COVID-19. On the study more broadly: In each case, the material was cDNA or gDNA derived from T cells, B-cell-depleted T cells, or PBMCs.

Sequencing was performed with immunoSEQ multiplex PCR; in TCRdb, only in-frame clones are kept and a portion is missing. The sample has approximately 440,000 clones; around 90% are singletons. Trimming left V 4 bases short and J 2 bases short, with 8 bases between. The germline V gene has CDR1 SQVTM and CDR2 ANQGSEA. The CDR3 is 12 amino acids. This chain connects TRBV29-1 to TRBJ1-2; D unclear. The material sequenced was PBMCs or T cells enriched from blood (not recorded which). This sequence originates from a man younger than 30 who had recovered from COVID-19. The CDR3 is CSVGSENYGYTF. The DNA for the CDR3 is TGCAGCGTTGGCTCAGAAAACTATGGCTACACCTTC.